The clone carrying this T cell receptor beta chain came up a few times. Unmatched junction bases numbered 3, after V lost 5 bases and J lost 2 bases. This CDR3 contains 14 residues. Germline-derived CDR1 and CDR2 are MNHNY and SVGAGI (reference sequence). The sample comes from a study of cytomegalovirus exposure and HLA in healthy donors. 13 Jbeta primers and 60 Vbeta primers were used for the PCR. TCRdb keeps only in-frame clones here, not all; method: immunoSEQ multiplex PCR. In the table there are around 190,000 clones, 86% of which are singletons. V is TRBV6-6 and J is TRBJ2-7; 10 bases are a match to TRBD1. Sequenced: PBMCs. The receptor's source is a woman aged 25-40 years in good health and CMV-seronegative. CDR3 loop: CASSRDRGTYEQYF. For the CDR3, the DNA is TGTGCCAGCAGTCGGGACAGGGGAACCTACGAGCAGTACTTC.